Presented here are 26 T cell receptor beta chains from one specimen sequenced in a study of T cell responses to AZD1222 COVID-19 vaccine. Assay: immunoSEQ multiplex PCR; the TCRdb copy retains only in-frame clones and omits some. The sample includes fewer than 120,000 clones, approximately 94% of them seen just once. This specimen was peripheral blood, taken 28 days after the second AZD1222 dose. These receptors came from an adult who received the AZD1222 COVID-19 vaccine.

This clone has only a few counts. This chain joins TRBV6-2 or TRBV6-3 and TRBJ1-2; 11 bases line up with TRBD1. CDR3 size: 15 residues. The germline V gene encodes CDR1 MNHEY and CDR2 SVGEGT. J gave up 8 bases and V 0 bases, and 5 bases lay outside the gene matches. In nucleotides, the CDR3 is TGTGCCAGCAGTTACTCCCCGGACAGGGGGCGAGGCTACACCTTC. Residues: CASSYSPDRGRGYTF.

This clone was recorded once. V gene TRBV6-5 combines with J gene TRBJ1-1; D remains unclear. Germline assignment: CDR1 MNHEY and CDR2 SVGAGI. This CDR3 has 13 amino acids. Between the trimmed V and J ends, which lost 9 bases and 2 bases, there was a span of 13 bases. The CDR3 loop reads CASGRYQNTEAFF. The CDR3 nucleotides read TGTGCCAGTGGACGGTACCAAAACACTGAAGCTTTCTTT.

The gene calls are TRBV7-9 and TRBJ1-1; possible D gene TRBD1, 6 bases. Germline V gene lookup returns CDR1 SEHNR and CDR2 FQNEAQ (reference sequence). The CDR3 totals 14 residues. V was pared by 6 bases and J by 1 base, with 12 bases between. The CDR3 region has the DNA TGTGCCAGCAGTTTGGACAGTACGAACACTGAAGCTTTCTTT. It encodes CASSLDSTNTEAFF. Full variable domain (missing parts from reference TRBV7-9 and TRBJ1-1): DTGVSQNPRHKITKRGQNVTFRCDPISEHNRLYWYRQTLGQGPEFLTYFQNEAQLEKSRLLSDRFSAERPKGSFSTLEIQRTEQGDSAMYLCASSLDSTNTEAFFGQGTRLTVV.

This clone was counted once. The V and J genes are TRBV5-6 and TRBJ2-1; the D gene is possibly TRBD2 (6 bases). Germline CDR1 reads SGHDT; CDR2 reads YYEEEE. CDR3 size: 15 residues. The V and J ends lost 2 bases and 4 bases respectively, with 13 bases between them. CDR3 protein: CASSLERVLYNEQFF. The DNA of the CDR3 is TGTGCCAGCAGCTTAGAGCGGGTCCTATACAATGAGCAGTTCTTC.

CDR3 residues: CASSLSGDGNQPQHF. The CDR3 DNA is TGTGCCAGCAGCTTGTCAGGGGATGGCAATCAGCCCCAGCATTTT. This chain connects TRBV7-2 to TRBJ1-5; D may be TRBD1 (6 bases). The CDR3 contains 15 residues. Germline V gene sequence: CDR1 SGHTA, CDR2 FQGNSA. Trimming pared 3 bases from V and 2 bases from J, leaving 11 bases between. Full variable domain (outside the CDR3, taken from reference TRBV7-2 and TRBJ1-5): GAGVSQSPSNKVTEKGKDVELRCDPISGHTALYWYRQSLGQGLEFLIYFQGNSAPDKSGLPSDRFSAERTGGSVSTLTIQRTQQEDSAVYLCASSLSGDGNQPQHFGDGTRLSIL.

The CDR3 protein is CASSLVPATSQSYNEQFF. CDR3 in DNA: TGTGCCAGCAGCTTGGTCCCGGCGACTAGTCAATCCTACAATGAGCAGTTCTTC. The V and J genes are TRBV5-6 and TRBJ2-1; D is perhaps TRBD2 (6 bases). This CDR3 is 18 amino acids long. CDR1 SGHDT and CDR2 YYEEEE come from the germline V gene. The V end was cut by 0 bases, the J end by 1 base, with 17 bases between.

The rearrangement links TRBV5-4 to TRBJ2-3, with TRBD2 matching 9 bases. The germline V gene has CDR1 SGHNT and CDR2 YYREEE (reference sequence). This CDR3 has 16 amino acids. Losses at the gene ends were 0 bases for V and 9 bases for J; bases not matched to a gene: 11. The CDR3 DNA is TGTGCCAGCAGCTTGGAGGCGGGAGGGGGTCGTCGGACGCAGTATTTT. This translates into CASSLEAGGGRRTQYF.

The V call is TRBV6-5, the J call TRBJ1-1; D is ambiguous. V was shortened by 8 bases and J by 1 base, with 14 bases between the two germline ends. Per the germline V gene, CDR1 is MNHEY and CDR2 is SVGAGI. The CDR3 covers 14 residues. The DNA of the CDR3 is TGTGCCAGCGAATCCCCGGGTGGGAACACTGAAGCTTTCTTT. Translating it yields CASESPGGNTEAFF.

The chain recombines TRBV6-5 with TRBJ1-6, with 7 bases lining up with TRBD1. Germline assignment: CDR1 MNHEY and CDR2 SVGAGI. This CDR3 comprises 14 residues. With V trimmed by 6 bases and J by 6 bases, 5 bases remained unmatched. This CDR3 is CASRGGQRNSPLHF. In DNA form, the CDR3 reads TGTGCCAGCAGGGGGGGACAGCGTAATTCACCCCTCCACTTT.

This clone has only one observation. The gene calls are TRBV29-1 and TRBJ1-1; D gene unclear. The CDR3 loop spans 12 amino acids. The germline CDR1 and CDR2 sequences are SQVTM and ANQGSEA. This chain's CDR3 is CRAEGGNTEAFF. In nucleotides, the CDR3 is TGCAGGGCGGAGGGCGGAAACACTGAAGCTTTCTTT.

J is TRBJ1-6 and V is TRBV18, with D unresolved. V was pared by 2 bases and J by 10 bases, with 12 bases between. The CDR3 is 14 amino acids. Germline values: CDR1 KGHSH, CDR2 LQKENI. CDR3 bases: TGTGCCAGCTCACCAGCGGACGAGGGATCACCCCTCCACTTT. Amino acid sequence: CASSPADEGSPLHF.

The rearrangement uses TRBV18 and TRBJ1-4; D gene uncertain. V shed 2 bases and J shed 0 bases, with 10 bases lying between them. Germline V CDR1 and CDR2: KGHSH, LQKENI. The CDR3 runs to 16 residues. The CDR3 loop reads CASSPVGLATNEKLFF. DNA for the CDR3: TGTGCCAGCTCACCAGTAGGACTAGCAACTAATGAAAAACTGTTTTTT.

The chain recombines TRBV2 with TRBJ1-1; maybe TRBD1 (5 bases). The CDR3 covers 13 residues. The germline gives CDR1 SNHLY, CDR2 FYNNEI. V lost 6 bases and J lost 1, with 9 bases in between. The CDR3 sequence is CASRGTENTEAFF. In DNA form, the CDR3 reads TGTGCCAGCAGAGGGACGGAGAACACTGAAGCTTTCTTT.

The gene calls are TRBV12-3 or TRBV12-4 and TRBJ2-1; tentative D call: TRBD2 (6 bases). V lost 8 bases and J 4 bases, leaving 9 bases between the germline ends. CDR3 length equals 12 residues. DNA for the CDR3: TGTGCCAGCCAAGGGACTTACAATGAGCAGTTCTTC. Its translation is CASQGTYNEQFF.

The J gene is TRBJ1-2, the V gene TRBV10-3, with D tentatively TRBD1 (6 bases). Germline CDR1 and CDR2: ENHRY and SYGVKD. The CDR3 is made up of 18 amino acids. V was shortened by 0 bases and J by 5 bases, with 22 bases between the two germline ends. The CDR3 sequence is CAISESKRDTGLTYGYTF. The CDR3 nucleotides read TGTGCCATCAGTGAGTCGAAGCGGGACACTGGATTGACTTATGGCTACACCTTC.

This rearrangement joins TRBV18 to TRBJ1-5, with D unclear. Trimming cost V 6 bases and J 1 base, with 7 bases left between them. Germline loops: CDR1 KGHSH, CDR2 LQKENI. The CDR3 has 13 amino acids. CDR3 in amino acids: CASSLESNQPQHF. CDR3 DNA: TGTGCCAGCTCGTTAGAGAGCAATCAGCCCCAGCATTTT.

The chain is built from TRBV10-2 and TRBJ2-7; TRBD2 aligns across 11 bases. V was pared by 3 bases and J by 0 bases, with 7 bases of the junction left unmatched. Germline V gives CDR1 WSHSY, CDR2 SAAADI. CDR3 length equals 17 residues. CDR3 DNA sequence: TGCGCCAGCAGTGACAATTGGGGACTAGCGGTCTCCTACGAGCAGTACTTC. This sequence encodes CASSDNWGLAVSYEQYF.

This chain links TRBV3-1 (or the pseudogene TRBV3-2) with TRBJ1-1, with D unclear. Trimming cost V 4 bases and J 1 base, with 10 bases left between them. The CDR3 has 14 residues. Per the germline V gene, CDR1 is LGHDT and CDR2 is YNNKEL (reference sequence). The CDR3 spells CASSLWTGNTEAFF. In nucleotides, the CDR3 is TGTGCCAGCAGCCTCTGGACGGGGAACACTGAAGCTTTCTTT.

This chain uses TRBV29-1 with TRBJ1-4; TRBD1 matches 9 bases. V lost 6 bases, J lost 8 bases, and 7 bases stayed unmatched. Germline loops: CDR1 SQVTM, CDR2 ANQGSEA. The CDR3 is 13 amino acids. CDR3 amino acids: CSVQQGAIEKLFF. CDR3 sequence (DNA): TGCAGCGTACAACAGGGGGCTATAGAAAAACTGTTTTTT.

Only a few counts were recorded for this clone. This rearrangement joins TRBV5-6 to TRBJ1-2, with D possibly matching TRBD1 (6 bases). The CDR3 extends over 15 amino acids. CDR1 is SGHDT and CDR2 is YYEEEE in the germline V gene. Trimming stripped 0 bases from V and 4 bases from J, with 13 bases between. The CDR3 is CASSLVGDKSYGYTF. The CDR3 DNA sequence: TGTGCCAGCAGCTTGGTGGGGGACAAGTCCTATGGCTACACCTTC.

The rearrangement links TRBV10-2 to TRBJ1-4; D is uncertain. V dropped 4 bases and J dropped 5 bases, with 2 bases sitting between them. Germline V lookup: CDR1 WSHSY, CDR2 SAAADI. This CDR3 is 11 amino acids long. The CDR3 loop reads CASSANEKLFF. Written as DNA, the CDR3 is TGCGCCAGCAGTGCAAATGAAAAACTGTTTTTT.

The chain uses TRBV11-2 and TRBJ1-1, with TRBD1 matching over 7 bases. The CDR3 contains 18 residues. V dropped 3 bases and J dropped 5; count of bases not matched to a gene: 18. Germline V gene lookup returns CDR1 SGHAT and CDR2 FQNNGV. CDR3 sequence: CASSLHRDSGFSTTEAFF. CDR3 DNA sequence: TGTGCCAGCAGCTTGCATCGGGACAGTGGATTTTCCACTACTGAAGCTTTCTTT. Supplemented by reference TRBV11-2 and TRBJ1-1, the full variable domain reads EAGVAQSPRYKIIEKRQSVAFWCNPISGHATLYWYQQILGQGPKLLIQFQNNGVVDDSQLPKDRFSAERLKGVDSTLKIQPAKLEDSAVYLCASSLHRDSGFSTTEAFFGQGTRLTVV.

This chain joins TRBV27 and TRBJ1-3; no reliable D call. CDR1 and CDR2 (germline): MNHEY, SMNVEV (reference sequence). The CDR3 spans 13 residues. V was clipped by 2 bases and J by 0 bases, with 2 bases between them. CDR3 nucleotides: TGTGCCAGCAGTTTACACTCTGGAAACACCATATATTTT. Translating it yields CASSLHSGNTIYF.

The chain has TRBV20-1 and TRBJ1-1; D is undetermined. Trimming removed 5 bases at V and 11 bases at J, with 15 bases between. Germline-derived CDR1 and CDR2 are DFQATT and SNEGSKA (reference sequence). The CDR3 has 11 residues. For the CDR3, the DNA is TGCAGTGCTTGGGGTCCCCGGGTGGCTTTCTTT. Translation: CSAWGPRVAFF.

This clone was counted a single time. The chain combines TRBV10-3 with TRBJ1-1; tentative D call: TRBD1 (5 bases). The CDR3 covers 13 residues. Trimming removed 5 bases at V and 3 bases at J, with 10 bases between. The V gene's germline CDR1 is ENHRY and CDR2 SYGVKD. The CDR3 is CAISNRGHTEAFF. The CDR3 DNA sequence: TGTGCCATCAGTAATAGGGGTCACACTGAAGCTTTCTTT.

The J gene is TRBJ2-2, the V gene TRBV19; the D gene is possibly TRBD1 (7 bases). CDR1 is LNHDA and CDR2 is SQIVND in the germline V gene (reference sequence). Trimming cost V 7 bases and J 3 bases, with 18 bases left between them. The CDR3 runs 16 residues. The DNA for the CDR3 is TGTGCCAGTACCCAACGGGGGACAGTTGACACCGGGGAGCTGTTTTTT. This codes for CASTQRGTVDTGELFF.